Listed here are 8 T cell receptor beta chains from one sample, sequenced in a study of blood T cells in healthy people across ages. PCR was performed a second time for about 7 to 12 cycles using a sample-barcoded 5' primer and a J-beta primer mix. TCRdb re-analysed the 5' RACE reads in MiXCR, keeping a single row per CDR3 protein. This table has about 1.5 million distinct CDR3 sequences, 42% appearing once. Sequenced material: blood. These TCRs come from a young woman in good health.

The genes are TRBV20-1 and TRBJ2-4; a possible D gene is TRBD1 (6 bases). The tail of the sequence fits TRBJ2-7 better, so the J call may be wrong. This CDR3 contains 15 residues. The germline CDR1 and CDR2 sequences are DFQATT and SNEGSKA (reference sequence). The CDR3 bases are TGCAGTGCTGGACCGCTAGGGGGTCCCTCCTACGAGCAGTACTTC. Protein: CSAGPLGGPSYEQYF.

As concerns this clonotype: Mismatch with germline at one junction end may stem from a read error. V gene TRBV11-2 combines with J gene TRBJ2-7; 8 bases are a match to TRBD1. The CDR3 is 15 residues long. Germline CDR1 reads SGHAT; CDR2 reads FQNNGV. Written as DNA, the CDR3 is TGTGCCAACAGCTTAGGTGGGACAGGACACTACGAGCAGTACTTC. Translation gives CANSLGGTGHYEQYF.

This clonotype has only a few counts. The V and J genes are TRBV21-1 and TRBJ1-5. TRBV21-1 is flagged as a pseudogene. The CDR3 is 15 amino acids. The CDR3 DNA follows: TGTGCCAGCAGCAAAGACTGTAAGGAAGTTAAGCCCCAGCATTTT. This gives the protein CASSKDCKEVKPQHF.

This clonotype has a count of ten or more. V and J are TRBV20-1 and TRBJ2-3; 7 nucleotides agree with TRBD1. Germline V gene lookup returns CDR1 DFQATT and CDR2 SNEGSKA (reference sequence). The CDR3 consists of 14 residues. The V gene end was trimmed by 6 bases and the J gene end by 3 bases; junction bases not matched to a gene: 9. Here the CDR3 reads CSALLQGSTDTQYF. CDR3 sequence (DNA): TGCAGTGCCCTCTTACAGGGGTCGACAGATACGCAGTATTTT.

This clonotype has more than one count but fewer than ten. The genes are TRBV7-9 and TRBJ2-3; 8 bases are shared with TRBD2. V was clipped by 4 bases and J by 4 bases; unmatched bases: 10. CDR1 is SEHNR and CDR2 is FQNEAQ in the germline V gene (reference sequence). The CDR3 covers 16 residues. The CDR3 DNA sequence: TGTGCCAGCAGCTCATTAAGCGGGAGCGGCTCAGATACGCAGTATTTT. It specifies CASSSLSGSGSDTQYF.

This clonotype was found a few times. The CDR3 reads CASSHEGQAPRGTQYF. Written as DNA, the CDR3 is TGTGCCAGCTCTCATGAAGGACAGGCCCCCCGGGGGACGCAGTATTTT. The V call is TRBV18, the J call TRBJ2-3; D possibly corresponds to TRBD1 (7 bases). V dropped 6 bases and J dropped 9 bases, with 25 bases sitting between them. The CDR3 extends over 16 amino acids. The germline CDR1 and CDR2 sequences are KGHSH and LQKENI.

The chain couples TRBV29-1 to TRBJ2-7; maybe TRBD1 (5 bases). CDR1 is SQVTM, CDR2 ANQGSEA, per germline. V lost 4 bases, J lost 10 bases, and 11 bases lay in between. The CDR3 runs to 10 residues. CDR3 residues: CSVASGAQYF. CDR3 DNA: TGCAGCGTTGCGTCTGGGGCCCAGTACTTC.

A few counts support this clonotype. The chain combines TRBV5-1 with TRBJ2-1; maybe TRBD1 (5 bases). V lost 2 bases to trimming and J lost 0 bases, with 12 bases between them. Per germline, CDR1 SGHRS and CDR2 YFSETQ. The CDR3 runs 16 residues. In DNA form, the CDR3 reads TGCGCCAGCAGCTTCTCCGACAGACTCTCCTACAATGAGCAGTTCTTC. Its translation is CASSFSDRLSYNEQFF.